This T cell receptor beta chain was found in a study of T-cell reconstitution after alpha-beta-depleted transplantation in children. Unique molecular identifiers were used in preparing the TCRbeta library. TCRdb ran MiXCR on the PCR reads and lists one entry per CDR3 protein. The sample includes 200,000 to 250,000 distinct CDR3 sequences, 11% of them seen just once. In regard to this clonotype: The antigen is not known.

Study-wide points: Roughly two months post-transplant, alpha-beta T cells reportedly originated from several hundred graft clones that had expanded. From surviving recipient T cells and thymic progenitors came the high day-60 TCRbeta diversity observed in some patients. Newly made T cells mostly supplied T-cell counts and diversity one year after transplant.

Trimming took off 3 bases at V and 5 bases at J, with 14 bases between the two ends. The CDR3 contains 14 residues. The germline gives CDR1 SGDLS, CDR2 YYNGEE. The TCR was taken from a child under two years old with acute myeloid leukemia, due to receive a stem cell transplant. The chain has TRBV9 and TRBJ1-1; D is undetermined. The sample in question was PBMCs, obtained before TCRalphabeta/CD19-depleted stem cell transplant. The CDR3 coding sequence is TGTGCCAGCAGCGCTCAATTAGCTGGGACTGAAGCTTTCTTT. Its translation is CASSAQLAGTEAFF.